This is a list of T cell receptor beta chains from one sample in a study of tumor-infiltrating lymphocytes in localized non-small cell lung cancer. Produced via immunoSEQ multiplex PCR; TCRdb's table is partial and in-frame only. Of some 7,100 clones in the sample, more than 55% were seen once. The sample consisted of uninvolved lung tissue not adjacent to the tumor. These receptor sequences come from a human donor with non-small cell lung cancer. CDR3s include the opening cysteine and the closing phenylalanine or tryptophan. The D gene is left open where the match is weak. Clone size is given for some rows only: seen once, a few or many times, or a class if the clone is expanded.

v_call	clone_size	d_call	j_call	cdr3_nt	cdr3_aa
TRBV7-7	.	.	TRBJ2-3	TGTGCCAGCAGCGATGGCCCGACGGGCACAGATACGCAGTATTTT	CASSDGPTGTDTQYF
TRBV9	.	.	TRBJ1-2	TGTGCCAGCAGCCTGCGGGGGGGCTACACCTTC	CASSLRGGYTF
TRBV27	.	.	TRBJ2-7	TGTGCCAGCAGTCAAAACCGGGTCTCGAGCTCCTACGAGCAGTACTTC	CASSQNRVSSSYEQYF
TRBV5-1	.	TRBD1	TRBJ1-1	TGCGCCAGCAGCTTGGGGGACAGGGGGCAGAACACTGAAGCTTTCTTT	CASSLGDRGQNTEAFF
TRBV4-3	.	TRBD1	TRBJ2-1	TGCGCCAGCAGTGAGGGGGCATCCTACAATGAGCAGTTCTTC	CASSEGASYNEQFF
TRBV6-4	.	.	TRBJ1-1	TGTGCCACCCGGGACTTCTCAGTGGGGACTGAAGCTTTCTTT	CATRDFSVGTEAFF
TRBV5-1	.	TRBD2	TRBJ2-7	TGCGCCAGCAGCTTGGTGGGTAGCGGGGGTGTAGAGCAGTACTTC	CASSLVGSGGVEQYF
TRBV7-7	few	.	TRBJ2-7	TGTGCCAGCAGCTTAGGGGTACTACCGGGGGAGCAGTACTTC	CASSLGVLPGEQYF
TRBV5-1	.	TRBD1	TRBJ1-6	TGCGCCAGCAGCTTGGACAGGGGAAGTAATTCACCCCTCCACTTT	CASSLDRGSNSPLHF
TRBV19	.	.	TRBJ2-7	TGTGCCAGTAGTATTGGCAGGGTCGCTGAAGAGCAGTACTTC	CASSIGRVAEEQYF
TRBV25-1	.	TRBD2	TRBJ2-1	TGTGCCAGCAGTGAGCCACTAGCGGACAATGAGCAGTTCTTC	CASSEPLADNEQFF
TRBV6-5	.	.	TRBJ1-3	TGTGCCAGCAGTTATCATTCAGGGCTAACTGGAAACACCATATATTTT	CASSYHSGLTGNTIYF
TRBV9	.	TRBD2	TRBJ2-1	TGTGCCAGCAGCGTATGGGCTAGCGGGGGGAATGAGCAGTTCTTC	CASSVWASGGNEQFF
TRBV5-1	.	.	TRBJ1-1	TGCGCCAGCAGCACCGAGGAGGGCGACACTGAAGCTTTCTTT	CASSTEEGDTEAFF
TRBV4-2	.	.	TRBJ2-7	TGTGCCAGCTCGGGACTTCCGCACTACGAGCAGTACTTC	CASSGLPHYEQYF